This T cell receptor (beta chain) was recorded in a study of T cells in tumors after PD-1 blockade. Germline V gives CDR1 LNHDA, CDR2 SQIVND (reference sequence). Losses at the gene ends were 2 bases for V and 7 bases for J; bases not matched to a gene: 1. The CDR3 is 14 amino acids. The protocol was immunoSEQ multiplex PCR, while the TCRdb copy is restricted to in-frame clones and leaves out a portion. Among more than 40,000 clones listed, 81% were seen once. The chain uses TRBV19 and TRBJ1-6; 8 nucleotides match TRBD1. The source was PBMCs, collected before anti-PD-1 treatment. The receptor was isolated from a human donor with basal cell carcinoma. The CDR3 region has the DNA TGTGCCAGTAGTATACAGGGGGCAAATTCACCCCTCCACTTT. Amino acids: CASSIQGANSPLHF.